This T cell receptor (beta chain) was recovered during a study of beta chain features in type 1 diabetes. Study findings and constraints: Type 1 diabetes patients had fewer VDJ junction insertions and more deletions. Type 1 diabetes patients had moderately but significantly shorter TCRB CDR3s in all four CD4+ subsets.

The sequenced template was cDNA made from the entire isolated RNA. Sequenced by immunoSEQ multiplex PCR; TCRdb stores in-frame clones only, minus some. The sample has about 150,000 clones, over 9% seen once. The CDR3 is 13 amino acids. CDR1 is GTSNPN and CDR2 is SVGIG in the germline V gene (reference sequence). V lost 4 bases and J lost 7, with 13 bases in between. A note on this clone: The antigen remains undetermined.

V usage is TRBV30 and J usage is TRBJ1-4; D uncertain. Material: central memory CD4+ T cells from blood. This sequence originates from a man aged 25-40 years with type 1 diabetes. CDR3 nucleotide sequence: TGTGCCTGGACCGCTGATCTGGCTGAAAAACTGTTTTTT. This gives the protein CAWTADLAEKLFF.